This T cell receptor beta chain appears in the sequencing data of a study of T cells in Graves' hyperthyroidism and ophthalmopathy. This clonotype was picked up many times. The CDR3 contains 15 residues. Trimming at V came to 5 bases and at J to 5 bases, leaving 7 bases not matched to a gene. Germline V gene sequence: CDR1 MNHNS, CDR2 SASEGT. Researchers took RNA transcripts and amplified the TCR beta CDR3 regions from them. First-round RT-PCR targeting the TCR CDR3 was performed with the HTBI primer set. A single record per CDR3 protein comes from TCRdb applying MiXCR to the multiplex PCR reads. The sample contains about 380,000 distinct CDR3 sequences, roughly 14% of which appear only once.

The TCR comes from a woman aged 60-75 years with Graves' hyperthyroidism. V usage is TRBV6-1 and J usage is TRBJ2-2; TRBD2 matches 8 bases. Sequenced: blood. CDR3 sequence: CASSWVAGSTGELFF. Here the CDR3 DNA reads TGTGCCAGCAGTTGGGTAGCGGGATCAACCGGGGAGCTGTTTTTT.